This note documents a single TCR beta chain sequence. Its antigen is undetermined. The CDR3 is 12 amino acids. V shed 1 base and J shed 8 bases, with 6 bases lying between them. Germline values: CDR1 SEHNR, CDR2 FQNEAQ (reference sequence). This record comes from a study of cytomegalovirus exposure and HLA in healthy donors. In the PCR, 60 Vbeta and 13 Jbeta primers were used. Sequencing was performed with immunoSEQ multiplex PCR; in TCRdb, only in-frame clones are kept and a portion is missing. The repertoire holds 100,000 to 120,000 clones, with around four fifths as singletons. The study's findings and limits: A later analysis showed that HLA-associated TCR beta chains had undergone more clonal expansion than equally common others. One variant, a missense change in DCLRE1C, was linked in a later analysis to TCR beta V- and J-gene trimming. The study labeled around 160 TCR beta chains cytomegalovirus-associated.

The sequencing sample was made of PBMCs. The genes are TRBV7-9 and TRBJ2-1; D gene unclear. The receptor's source is an older woman in good health and CMV-seropositive. The DNA for the CDR3 is TGTGCCAGCAGCTTAGAGTCGGATGAGCAGTTCTTC. Residues: CASSLESDEQFF.